The clone carrying this T cell receptor (beta chain) was detected only a few times. Its antigen is not identified. The sample is drawn from a study of identical twins. General study points: The degree of excess twin sharing was weaker in beta out-of-frame sequences.

It was template switching that added a universal primer site, and there were unique molecular identifiers on the cDNA. TCRdb used MiXCR to reprocess the 5' RACE reads, holding one entry per CDR3 protein. The repertoire has around 1.7 million distinct CDR3 sequences, roughly a third of them found once; the top ten carry more than 0.25%. The sequence came from a newborn girl in good health. Sequenced sample: cord blood.

The CDR3 region is CSGGQSSTDTQYF. DNA for the CDR3: TGCAGCGGCGGACAGAGTAGCACAGATACGCAGTATTTT. The gene calls are TRBV29-1 and TRBJ2-3, with D maybe TRBD1 (6 bases). The CDR3 length is 13 residues. CDR1 and CDR2 from the germline V gene are SQVTM and ANQGSEA. The germline V and J ends were trimmed by 7 bases and 0 bases, with 11 bases remaining between them.